A selection of T cell receptor beta chains follows, all from one sample in a study of T-cell memory formation after mild COVID-19. TCRdb re-derived calls from the 5' RACE reads in MiXCR, one entry per CDR3 protein. The sample carries about 270,000 distinct CDR3 sequences, 15% to 20% recorded once. Input material: PBMCs or a T cell subset sorted from them (not recorded which). These receptors originate from a man between 18 and 35 years old who had mild COVID-19 (a few samples of this study predate the infection). Cell type and time point are not known. Both conserved end residues are trimmed from each CDR3. Fields, in order: clone size, V gene, J gene, CDR3 protein. The size entry is marked missing in some rows and otherwise reads once, few, many or a size class.

clone_size: few
v_call: TRBV6-2/TRBV6-3
j_call: TRBJ2-5
cdr3_aa: ASSSSEVQETQY

clone_size: NA
v_call: TRBV7-9
j_call: TRBJ2-6
cdr3_aa: ASSLVGGPPGANVLT

clone_size: NA
v_call: TRBV11-2
j_call: TRBJ1-3
cdr3_aa: ASSLESGVSVRSGNTIY

clone_size: few
v_call: TRBV18
j_call: TRBJ2-5
cdr3_aa: ASSADIQETQY

clone_size: many
v_call: TRBV7-8
j_call: TRBJ2-5
cdr3_aa: ASTGTSGQETQY

clone_size: NA
v_call: TRBV19
j_call: TRBJ2-1
cdr3_aa: ASSITGLALNEQF

clone_size: NA
v_call: TRBV3-1
j_call: TRBJ2-5
cdr3_aa: ASSRRGGLETQY

clone_size: few
v_call: TRBV5-1
j_call: TRBJ1-4
cdr3_aa: ASSWTGTGIGSEKLF

clone_size: few
v_call: TRBV29-1
j_call: TRBJ2-1
cdr3_aa: SVPGTGYNEQF

clone_size: many
v_call: TRBV5-1
j_call: TRBJ2-1
cdr3_aa: ASSRDSYNEQF

clone_size: NA
v_call: TRBV30
j_call: TRBJ2-2
cdr3_aa: ASTGNTGELF

clone_size: NA
v_call: TRBV18
j_call: TRBJ2-3
cdr3_aa: ASSPTSQGFPGDTQY

clone_size: few
v_call: TRBV15
j_call: TRBJ2-3
cdr3_aa: ATSRDIKGYTQY

clone_size: few
v_call: TRBV4-1
j_call: TRBJ2-7
cdr3_aa: ASSQDTQGFYEQY

clone_size: NA
v_call: TRBV20-1
j_call: TRBJ1-6
cdr3_aa: SFRTGENSPLH

clone_size: many
v_call: TRBV29-1
j_call: TRBJ2-1
cdr3_aa: SVESASGASYNEQF

clone_size: few
v_call: TRBV6-5
j_call: TRBJ2-3
cdr3_aa: ASSYSGTQY

clone_size: few
v_call: TRBV20-1
j_call: TRBJ2-1
cdr3_aa: SARGGGPAYNEQF

clone_size: few
v_call: TRBV28
j_call: TRBJ1-4
cdr3_aa: ATHATNEKLF

clone_size: NA
v_call: TRBV7-2
j_call: TRBJ1-1
cdr3_aa: ASSLVFLNTEAF

clone_size: NA
v_call: TRBV28
j_call: TRBJ2-2
cdr3_aa: AARGLNTGELF

clone_size: NA
v_call: TRBV6-1
j_call: TRBJ1-6
cdr3_aa: ASSEAWGSPLH

clone_size: NA
v_call: TRBV2
j_call: TRBJ2-5
cdr3_aa: ASEVGVQETQY

clone_size: NA
v_call: TRBV5-1
j_call: TRBJ2-1
cdr3_aa: ASSETSSSSYNEQF

clone_size: NA
v_call: TRBV5-1
j_call: TRBJ2-3
cdr3_aa: ASSYRPTREDTQY

clone_size: few
v_call: TRBV6-2/TRBV6-3
j_call: TRBJ2-1
cdr3_aa: ASSSPFGGSGNEQF

clone_size: few
v_call: TRBV5-4
j_call: TRBJ2-2
cdr3_aa: ASRQGSGELF

clone_size: NA
v_call: TRBV7-2
j_call: TRBJ1-6
cdr3_aa: ASSLSSQGPVSPLH

clone_size: NA
v_call: TRBV15
j_call: TRBJ1-4
cdr3_aa: ATSRDRTAEKLF

clone_size: few
v_call: TRBV5-1
j_call: TRBJ2-5
cdr3_aa: ASREEETQY